The 9 T cell receptor beta chains listed next were all sequenced from one sample in a study of T cell responses to AZD1222 COVID-19 vaccine. This table comes from immunoSEQ multiplex PCR, and its TCRdb copy is limited to in-frame clones, with some not included. The data show approximately 100,000 clones, with roughly 86% seen just once and roughly 2.8% held by the top ten. Specimen: peripheral blood, collected on day 0 of MenACWY control vaccination. The receptors here all came from an adult in good health.

This chain links TRBV20-1 with TRBJ1-2; 7 bases map to TRBD1. The V and J ends lost 5 bases and 8 bases, in that order; junction bases with no gene match: 5. Germline CDR1 is DFQATT and CDR2 is SNEGSKA (reference sequence). The CDR3 has 11 amino acids. CDR3: CSAGDRLGYTF. In nucleotides, the CDR3 is TGCAGTGCTGGGGACAGACTGGGCTACACCTTC.

This rearrangement joins TRBV6-2 or TRBV6-3 to TRBJ1-1, with no clear D. The CDR3 is made up of 17 amino acids. The V end lost 0 bases, the J end lost 0 bases, and 14 bases lay between the germline ends. Germline V gives CDR1 MNHEY, CDR2 SVGEGT. CDR3 DNA: TGTGCCAGCAGTTACTCATTGACGGCGGGAATGAACACTGAAGCTTTCTTT. Translated: CASSYSLTAGMNTEAFF.

Comments on this clone: One end of the junction varies from germline; a read error may be responsible. The chain couples TRBV18 to TRBJ1-1; a possible D gene is TRBD1 (5 bases). The CDR3 covers 17 residues. In germline, CDR1 is KGHSH, CDR2 LQKENI. The CDR3, as DNA: TGTGTCAGCTCACGCGCGCAGGGCTCTGCCTTGAACACTGAAGCTTTCTTT. It translates to CVSSRAQGSALNTEAFF.

The CDR3 DNA is TGTGCCAGCATCCCGGTTTGGGACAGGGGGTCTTATGAGCAGTTCTTC. Encoded protein: CASIPVWDRGSYEQFF. The rearrangement uses TRBV7-2 and TRBJ2-1, with TRBD1 matching over 11 bases. CDR3 size: 16 residues. Germline values: CDR1 SGHTA, CDR2 FQGNSA. J lost 8 bases, V lost 7 bases, and 13 bases had no gene match.

This clone was seen just once. This chain joins TRBV6-5 and TRBJ2-7; no clear D gene. This CDR3 is built from 12 residues. The germline V and J ends were trimmed by 6 bases and 2 bases, with 8 bases remaining between them. The V gene's germline CDR1 is MNHEY and CDR2 SVGAGI. The CDR3 spells CASSRLPYEQYF. The DNA of the CDR3 is TGTGCCAGCAGCAGACTCCCCTACGAGCAGTACTTC.

J is TRBJ1-2 and V is TRBV21-1; the DNA was not compared with TRBD1, the D call given in the table. TRBV21-1 is a listed pseudogene. The CDR3 runs 13 residues. CDR3 in DNA: TGTGCCAGCAGCCTGGCCACAGGCTATGGCTACACCTTC. Protein sequence: CASSLATGYGYTF.

V and J are TRBV27 and TRBJ2-7; D possibly corresponds to TRBD1 (5 bases). From germline, CDR1 is MNHEY and CDR2 SMNVEV (reference sequence). CDR3 size: 16 residues. V dropped 5 bases and J dropped 6 bases, with 23 bases sitting between them. CDR3 protein: CASSPISRVGRGEQYF. CDR3 DNA: TGTGCCAGCAGTCCGATCTCCAGGGTGGGAAGGGGCGAGCAGTACTTC.

The chain combines TRBV28 with TRBJ1-5; D not certain. Trimming shortened V by 5 bases and J by 6 bases, and 17 bases separated the two germline ends. The CDR3 length is 15 residues. CDR1 is MDHEN, CDR2 SYDVKM, per germline. CDR3 sequence reads: CASSATPERPQPQHF. CDR3 coding DNA: TGTGCCAGCAGTGCTACACCTGAGCGGCCTCAGCCCCAGCATTTT.

This chain joins TRBV15 and TRBJ2-7; D call uncertain. The germline V and J ends were trimmed by 0 bases and 4 bases, with 10 bases remaining between them. From germline, CDR1 is LNHNV and CDR2 YYDKDF (reference sequence). The CDR3 spans 14 residues. The CDR3 DNA sequence: TGTGCCACCAGCAGAGATATGGGCCAATACGAGCAGTACTTC. It is translated as CATSRDMGQYEQYF. The complete variable domain, with remaining parts taken from reference TRBV15 and TRBJ2-7, reads DAMVIQNPRYQVTQFGKPVTLSCSQTLNHNVMYWYQQKSSQAPKLLFHYYDKDFNNEADTPDNFQSRRPNTSFCFLDIRSPGLGDTAMYLCATSRDMGQYEQYFGPGTRLTVT.